One T cell receptor beta chain is described in this entry. This specimen belongs to a study of blood T cell repertoires in COVID-19. As for the study in general: Some COVID-19 samples were acute and others convalescent; all came from the United States, Italy and Spain.

The study drew participants aged about 18 to 89 years from 20 to 30 US areas. Symptom resolution, clearance, or two negative PCRs marked donors in Cohort 3 as recovered. In the study's own analysis: How many nucleated cells were present was estimated from reference gene primer amplification. Profiling relied on immunoSEQ multiplex PCR, and the TCRdb table lists in-frame clones only, not all of them. The V and J calls and clone size are taken from that table; D and trimming were inferred from the DNA. The repertoire consists of almost 250,000 clones, with roughly 86% occurring once and the leading ten covering roughly 1.6%. This CDR3 region has 15 residues. The V end lost 4 bases, the J end lost 3 bases, and 10 bases lay between the germline ends. The germline CDR1 and CDR2 sequences are SGHAT and FQNNGV.

The receptor comes from a woman between 50 and 59 years old who had recovered from COVID-19. Sequencing was performed on PBMCs or T cells enriched from blood (not recorded which). The chain combines TRBV11-2 with TRBJ1-6; D might be TRBD1 (6 bases). CDR3 region: CASSSQGFYNSPLHF. Here the CDR3 DNA reads TGTGCCAGCAGCTCACAGGGTTTCTATAATTCACCCCTCCACTTT.